This T cell receptor (beta chain) was retrieved from a study of cytomegalovirus exposure and HLA in healthy donors. General study findings and limits: Associated with cytomegalovirus, according to the listing, were around 160 TCR beta chains. While the bulk of TCR sequences proved rare, some public TCRs turned up in many donors.

Looked up from germline, CDR1 is MGHDK and CDR2 is SYGVNS. Trimming removed 5 bases from V and 0 bases from J, with 11 bases in between. The CDR3 sequence is 14 residues long. This clone was detected only a few times. What it binds is not known. Sequenced by immunoSEQ multiplex PCR; TCRdb stores in-frame clones only, minus some. The sample includes about 79,000 clones, 80% to 95% of them seen just once. V gene TRBV25-1 combines with J gene TRBJ2-7, with D uncertain. The receptor comes from a woman younger than 45 in good health and CMV-seronegative. Sequenced: PBMCs. Here the CDR3 DNA reads TGTGCCAGCAGTCTGGGCCCGAGCTCCTACGAGCAGTACTTC. It encodes CASSLGPSSYEQYF.